The T cell receptor beta chain described here comes from a study of CD8 T cells in Susac syndrome. A quantity of roughly 0.5 to 1 ug RNA underwent reverse transcription using random hexamers. Amplification of TCR beta CDR3 by immunoSEQ multiplex PCR spanned 54 Vbeta and 13 Jbeta. TCRdb reanalysed the immunoSEQ multiplex PCR reads using MiXCR and keeps one entry per CDR3 protein. The data show over 150,000 distinct CDR3 sequences, about 96% seen once. TCR beta sequences were obtained from blood CD8+ and CD4+ T cells. CDR1 is MNHEY and CDR2 is SMNVEV in the germline V gene (reference sequence). Trimming stripped 5 bases from V and 0 bases from J, with 5 bases between. This CDR3 region has 13 residues.

The sequence came from a human donor with multiple sclerosis. Sequencing was done on a sample of CD4+ T cells from PBMCs. The V and J genes are TRBV27 and TRBJ2-4; no clear D gene. CDR3 nucleotide sequence: TGTGCCAGCAGTAAACTAGCCAAAAACATTCAGTACTTC. This translates into CASSKLAKNIQYF.